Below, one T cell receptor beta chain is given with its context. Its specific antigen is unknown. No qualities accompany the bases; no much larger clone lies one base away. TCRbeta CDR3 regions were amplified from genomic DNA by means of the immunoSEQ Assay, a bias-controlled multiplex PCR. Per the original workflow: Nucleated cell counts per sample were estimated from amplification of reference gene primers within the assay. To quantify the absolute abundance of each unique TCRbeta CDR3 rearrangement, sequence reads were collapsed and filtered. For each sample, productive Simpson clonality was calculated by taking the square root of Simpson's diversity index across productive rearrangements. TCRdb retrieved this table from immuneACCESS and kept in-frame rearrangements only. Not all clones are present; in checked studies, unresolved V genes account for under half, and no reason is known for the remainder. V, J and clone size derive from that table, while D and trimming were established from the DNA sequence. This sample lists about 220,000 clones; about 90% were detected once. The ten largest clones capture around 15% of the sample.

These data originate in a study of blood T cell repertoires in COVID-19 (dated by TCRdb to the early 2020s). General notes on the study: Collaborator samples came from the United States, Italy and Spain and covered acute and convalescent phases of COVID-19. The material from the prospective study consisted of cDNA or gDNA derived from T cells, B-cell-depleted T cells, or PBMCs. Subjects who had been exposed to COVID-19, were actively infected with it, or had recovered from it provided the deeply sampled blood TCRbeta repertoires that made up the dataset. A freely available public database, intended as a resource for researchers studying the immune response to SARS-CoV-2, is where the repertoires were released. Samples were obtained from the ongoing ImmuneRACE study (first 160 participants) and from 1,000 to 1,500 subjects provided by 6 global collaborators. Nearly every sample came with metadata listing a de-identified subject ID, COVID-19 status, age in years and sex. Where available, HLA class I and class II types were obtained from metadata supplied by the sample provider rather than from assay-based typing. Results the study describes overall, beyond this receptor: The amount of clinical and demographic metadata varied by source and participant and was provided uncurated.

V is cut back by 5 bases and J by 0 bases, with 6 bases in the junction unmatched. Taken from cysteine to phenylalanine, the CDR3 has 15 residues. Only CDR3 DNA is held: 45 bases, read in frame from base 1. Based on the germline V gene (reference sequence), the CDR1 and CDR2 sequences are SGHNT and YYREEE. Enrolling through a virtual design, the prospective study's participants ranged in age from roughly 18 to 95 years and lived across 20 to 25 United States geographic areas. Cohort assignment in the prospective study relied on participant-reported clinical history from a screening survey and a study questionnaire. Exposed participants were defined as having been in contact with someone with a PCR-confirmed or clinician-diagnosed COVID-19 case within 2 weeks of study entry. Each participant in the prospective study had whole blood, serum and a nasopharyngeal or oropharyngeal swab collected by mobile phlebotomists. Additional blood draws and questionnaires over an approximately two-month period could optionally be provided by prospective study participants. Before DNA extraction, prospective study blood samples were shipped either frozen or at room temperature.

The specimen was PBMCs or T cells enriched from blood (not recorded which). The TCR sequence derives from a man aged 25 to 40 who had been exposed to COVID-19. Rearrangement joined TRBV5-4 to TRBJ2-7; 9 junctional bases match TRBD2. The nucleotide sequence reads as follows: TGTGCCAGCAGGGGGACTAGCTCTAGCTCCTACGAGCAGTACTTC. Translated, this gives CASRGTSSSSYEQYF.